Listed below are T cell receptor beta chains from one sample, sequenced in a study of T-cell memory formation after mild COVID-19. Each CDR3 protein is one row after TCRdb ran MiXCR on the 5' RACE reads. The sample holds approximately 210,000 distinct CDR3 sequences, around 26% seen once. The source material was PBMCs or a T cell subset sorted from them (not recorded which). The receptors stem from an adult woman who had mild COVID-19 (a few samples of this study predate the infection). Cell type and time point are not known. CDR3s include the opening cysteine and the closing phenylalanine or tryptophan. The D gene is left open where the match is weak. Expanded clones are given a class, and other clones once, few, many or no size at all.

J | V | size | D | DNA | CDR3
TRBJ2-3 | TRBV11-2 | few | . | TGTGCCAGCAGAAATCAAGGAAATAGCAAGTCCACAGATACGCAGTATTTT | CASRNQGNSKSTDTQYF
TRBJ2-2 | TRBV4-3 | few | . | TGCGCCAGCAGCCAAGTCCCCACCGGGGAGCTGTTTTTT | CASSQVPTGELFF
TRBJ1-1 | TRBV5-1 | few | TRBD1 | TGCGCCAGCAGCTTGGAAACAGGGGTGGGGACTGAAGCTTTCTTT | CASSLETGVGTEAFF
TRBJ2-5 | TRBV2 | . | . | TGTGCCAGCAGGCTTCAAGAGACCCAGTACTTC | CASRLQETQYF
TRBJ1-2 | TRBV3-1 | . | TRBD1 | TGTGCCAGCAGCCGAAGCCGGACAGGGGGATATGGCTACACCTTC | CASSRSRTGGYGYTF
TRBJ2-7 | TRBV7-9 | . | TRBD2 | TGTGCCAGCAGCTACCGGACTAGCGGGGGGGACTCCTACGAGCAGTACTTC | CASSYRTSGGDSYEQYF
TRBJ2-5 | TRBV5-1 | many | . | TGCGCCAGCAGCTTGTGGATTCCGGGAGTTCAAGAGACCCAGTACTTC | CASSLWIPGVQETQYF
TRBJ2-7 | TRBV5-1 | few | TRBD2 | TGCGCCAGCAGCTTGGATCCTAGCGGGGGCTACGAGCAGTACTTC | CASSLDPSGGYEQYF
TRBJ2-1 | TRBV4-3 | few | TRBD2 | TGCGCCAGCAGCCAAGATCTGGCTAGCGGGAGGGTAAAGTACAATGAGCAGTTCTTC | CASSQDLASGRVKYNEQFF
TRBJ1-5 | TRBV5-1 | . | . | TGCGCCAGCAGCTTGGTAGGGGCCGCCCGGGAGCCCCAGCATTTT | CASSLVGAAREPQHF
TRBJ2-7 | TRBV5-1 | . | TRBD1 | TGCGCCAGCACCCTCACCGGGACAGGCGATTCCTACGAGCAGTACTTC | CASTLTGTGDSYEQYF
TRBJ2-7 | TRBV5-1 | . | . | TGCGCCAGCAGCCTCCTGCCGGCCTACGAGCAGTACTTC | CASSLLPAYEQYF
TRBJ2-1 | TRBV29-1 | few | TRBD2 | TGCAGCGTTGAGTCCGGGGGGTGGGACAATGAGCAGTTCTTC | CSVESGGWDNEQFF
TRBJ2-5 | TRBV6-1 | . | . | TGTGCCAGCAGTCCAGAGCTCGTGATGGGGGAAGAGACCCAGTACTTC | CASSPELVMGEETQYF
TRBJ1-2 | TRBV19 | . | TRBD1 | TGTGCCAGTAGGCCCCGGGACAGGACTAACTATGGCTACACCTTC | CASRPRDRTNYGYTF
TRBJ2-1 | TRBV9 | once | TRBD1 | TGTGCCAGCACGACAGGGGGGGCTACCAATGAGCAGTTCTTC | CASTTGGATNEQFF
TRBJ2-7 | TRBV20-1 | . | TRBD2 | TGCAGTGCTAGGGGACTAGCGGGAGTCCTCTACGAGCAGTACTTC | CSARGLAGVLYEQYF
TRBJ2-1 | TRBV27 | few | . | TGTGCCAGCAGCTATTCGATTCAGGCGGAGCAGTTCTTC | CASSYSIQAEQFF
TRBJ2-1 | TRBV7-3 | . | TRBD2 | TGTGCCAGCAGCCGTACTAGCGGGGGGGCTTACAATGAGCAGTTCTTC | CASSRTSGGAYNEQFF
TRBJ1-2 | TRBV6-2/TRBV6-3 | . | . | TGTGCCAGCAGAAGGCAGGGGTCGAAAGACTATGGCTACACCTTC | CASRRQGSKDYGYTF
TRBJ1-2 | TRBV27 | few | TRBD1 | TGTGCCAGCAGTTGGGACAGGGGGCATGGCTACACCTTC | CASSWDRGHGYTF
TRBJ2-1 | TRBV5-1 | . | . | TGCGCCAGCAGCTTGACTAGCTTGAATGAGCAGTTCTTC | CASSLTSLNEQFF
TRBJ1-3 | TRBV7-2 | . | . | TGTGCCAGCAGCTTAGGGTTGACGGGGGTCAAAGGAAACACCATATATTTT | CASSLGLTGVKGNTIYF
TRBJ1-4 | TRBV7-8 | few | TRBD1 | TGTGCCAGCAGCTTAGAGTCTAGGGGGGACAGGGGATGGGAAAAACTGTTTTTT | CASSLESRGDRGWEKLFF
TRBJ1-1 | TRBV15 | few | . | TGTGCCACCAGCACTGAGGTTGAGGGGAACACTGAAGCTTTCTTT | CATSTEVEGNTEAFF
TRBJ1-2 | TRBV29-1 | few | TRBD1 | TGCAGCGTTGAGGCGGGGCAGGGGGTAACGGGCTACACCTTC | CSVEAGQGVTGYTF
TRBJ2-2 | TRBV7-3 | . | . | TGTGCCAGCAGCTTAACGGGTTACACCGGGGAGCTGTTTTTT | CASSLTGYTGELFF
TRBJ2-7 | TRBV6-5 | . | . | TGTGCCAGCAGTTACCTTCTAGGCAACGAGCAGTACTTC | CASSYLLGNEQYF
TRBJ2-7 | TRBV7-7 | . | . | TGTGCCAGCAGCTCAAACCTAGGTTACGAGCAGTACTTC | CASSSNLGYEQYF
TRBJ2-5 | TRBV3-1 | . | TRBD1 | TGTGCCAGCAGCCTTTGGGGACAGATGATGAAAGAGACCCAGTACTTC | CASSLWGQMMKETQYF
TRBJ2-3 | TRBV28 | few | . | TGTGCCAGCAGCCCCTTGGGGAGCACAGATACGCAGTATTTT | CASSPLGSTDTQYF
TRBJ2-6 | TRBV29-1 | few | . | TGCAGCGTTGGCGTCACTGGGGCCAACGTCCTGACTTTC | CSVGVTGANVLTF
TRBJ2-3 | TRBV7-2 | . | TRBD1 | TGTGCCAGCAGCCCCATGACAGGGATAGGCACAGATACGCAGTATTTT | CASSPMTGIGTDTQYF
TRBJ2-1 | TRBV12-3/TRBV12-4 | few | TRBD2 | TGTGCCAGCAGCCCGGGGGGGGGTTACAATGAGCAGTTCTTC | CASSPGGGYNEQFF
TRBJ2-1 | TRBV4-3 | . | . | TGCGCCAGCAGCACCCAAGCGACTAGAGCCACCTACAATGAGCAGTTCTTC | CASSTQATRATYNEQFF
TRBJ2-7 | TRBV10-3 | . | . | TGTGCCATCAGTGAGTCGGGGCGCCACGAGCAGTACTTC | CAISESGRHEQYF
TRBJ2-3 | TRBV20-1 | . | . | TGCAGTGCCCAGAGTCCGTCGGGAGCGCAGTATTTT | CSAQSPSGAQYF
TRBJ2-1 | TRBV24-1 | few | . | TGTGCCACCAGTGGGTCTGCGGTGAGGGAGCAGTTCTTC | CATSGSAVREQFF
TRBJ1-2 | TRBV20-1 | . | TRBD1 | TGCAGTGCTCCTGTCAGGGGGCGTCAGCTTGGCTACACCTTC | CSAPVRGRQLGYTF
TRBJ2-7 | TRBV18 | . | . | TGTGCCAGCTCACCGGCGGACTACGAGCAGTACTTC | CASSPADYEQYF
TRBJ2-5 | TRBV20-1 | few | . | TGCAGTGCTAGAGTCGGGGCAGGGGAAGAGACCCAGTACTTC | CSARVGAGEETQYF
TRBJ1-5 | TRBV20-1 | . | . | TGCAGTGCCATGATAGGGGTTGGGCAGCCCCAGCATTTT | CSAMIGVGQPQHF
TRBJ2-7 | TRBV6-2/TRBV6-3 | few | . | TGTGCCAGCAGTTACCTCGGGACACCGAGCTACGAGCAGTACTTC | CASSYLGTPSYEQYF
TRBJ1-6 | TRBV4-3 | . | . | TGCGCCAGCAGCCAAGAAGGCAGGGAAAATTCACCCCTCCACTTT | CASSQEGRENSPLHF
TRBJ2-1 | TRBV9 | few | . | TGTGCCAGCAGCGTAGCGACCAACAATGAGCAGTTCTTC | CASSVATNNEQFF
TRBJ2-1 | TRBV4-1 | few | TRBD2 | TGCGCCAGCAGCCAAGATAGGCTAGCGGGGTACAATGAGCAGTTCTTC | CASSQDRLAGYNEQFF
TRBJ1-1 | TRBV7-2 | . | . | TGTGCCAGCAGCCAAAACAGTAACACTGAAGCTTTCTTT | CASSQNSNTEAFF
TRBJ2-3 | TRBV20-1 | many | TRBD2 | TGCAGTGCTAGGGCCTCGTGGACTAGCGGGAGCACAGATACGCAGTATTTT | CSARASWTSGSTDTQYF
TRBJ2-7 | TRBV20-1 | . | TRBD2 | TGCAGTGCTAGAGTAACTAGCGGGCCGCTGGGCGAGCAGTACTTC | CSARVTSGPLGEQYF
TRBJ2-1 | TRBV11-1 | . | TRBD1 | TGTGCCAGCAGCCAGGACAGGGGCTACAATGAGCAGTTCTTC | CASSQDRGYNEQFF
TRBJ1-6 | TRBV7-2 | once | . | TGTGCCAGCAGCCCTCGCAGGGGATCACCCCTCCACTTT | CASSPRRGSPLHF
TRBJ2-1 | TRBV29-1 | few | . | TGCAGCGTTGAAGGGTACAATGAGCAGTTCTTC | CSVEGYNEQFF
TRBJ2-7 | TRBV20-1 | . | . | TGCAGTGCTTTAGACCGGGACACCGCCTACGAGCAGTACTTC | CSALDRDTAYEQYF
TRBJ2-1 | TRBV9 | . | . | TGTGCCAGCAGCGTCGGGCAGGACTCCTACAATGAGCAGTTCTTC | CASSVGQDSYNEQFF
TRBJ2-1 | TRBV19 | . | . | TGTGCCAGCCTGCCAAGCCCGGGGGTATACAATGAGCAGTTCTTC | CASLPSPGVYNEQFF
TRBJ1-2 | TRBV6-5 | . | . | TGTGCCACCCAGACCGGGTCCTATGGCTACACCTTC | CATQTGSYGYTF
TRBJ2-5 | TRBV3-1 | . | TRBD1 | TGTGCCAGCAGCCACCGGGACAGGGAAGAGACCCAGTACTTC | CASSHRDREETQYF